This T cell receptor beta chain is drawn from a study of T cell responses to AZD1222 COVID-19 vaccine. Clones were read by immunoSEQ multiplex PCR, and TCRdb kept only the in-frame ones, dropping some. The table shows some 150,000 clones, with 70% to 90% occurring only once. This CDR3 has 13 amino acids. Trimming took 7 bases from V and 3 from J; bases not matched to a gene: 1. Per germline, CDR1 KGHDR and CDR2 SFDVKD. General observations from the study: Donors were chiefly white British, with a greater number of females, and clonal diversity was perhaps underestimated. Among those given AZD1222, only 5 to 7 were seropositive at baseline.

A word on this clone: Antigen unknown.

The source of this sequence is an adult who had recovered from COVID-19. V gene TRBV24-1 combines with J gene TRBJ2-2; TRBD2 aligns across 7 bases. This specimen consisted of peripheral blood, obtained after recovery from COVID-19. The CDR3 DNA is TGTGCCACCAGCCTAGCGGACACCGGGGAGCTGTTTTTT. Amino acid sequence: CATSLADTGELFF.